This section outlines one T cell receptor beta chain sequence together with its context. This entry is derived from a study of blood T cell repertoires in COVID-19. As for the study in general: Donors in the United States, Italy and Spain gave samples during acute or convalescent COVID-19. The cDNA or gDNA used as material had been derived from T cells, B-cell-depleted T cells, or PBMCs.

Unmatched junction bases numbered 12, after V lost 5 bases and J lost 2 bases. Germline V lookup: CDR1 GTSNPN, CDR2 SVGIG (reference sequence). The CDR3 sequence is 16 residues long. Original analysis: Reference gene primer amplification gave estimated nucleated cell counts. The assay was immunoSEQ multiplex PCR, and TCRdb's table has in-frame clones only and misses some. V, J and clone size are those of that table, while D and trimming were read from the DNA. The table records about 100,000 clones, 75% to 90% of them present only once. What was sequenced was peripheral blood. The V and J genes are TRBV30 and TRBJ2-1, with 7 bases that match TRBD2. The TCR sequence derives from an elderly man with acute or convalescent COVID-19. The CDR3 nucleotides are TGTGCCTGGGCCCCAAGTGGGAGGGTCACCTACAATGAGCAGTTCTTC. It specifies CAWAPSGRVTYNEQFF.